The clone carrying this TCR beta chain has more than one count but fewer than ten. Its antigen is still unknown. These data are taken from a study of cytomegalovirus exposure and HLA in healthy donors. About the research overall: Researchers found that about four fifths of over 350 genotyped donors fell within the Caucasian-associated ancestry cluster. Overall study findings and caveats: Reported performance of the classifier showed diagnosis of cytomegalovirus status with high specificity and sensitivity.

60 Vbeta and 13 Jbeta primers were used in PCR. Profiling relied on immunoSEQ multiplex PCR, and the TCRdb table lists in-frame clones only, not all of them. The repertoire holds roughly 150,000 clones, with more than 60% as singletons. The clonotype was recovered from a man aged 35 to 55 in good health and CMV-seropositive. The sample comprised PBMCs.

The DNA of the CDR3 is TGTGCCAGCAGCCCAGGCTCGTGGAACACTGAAGCTTTCTTT. Translation gives CASSPGSWNTEAFF. V and J are TRBV7-9 and TRBJ1-1; D unclear. The germline V gene encodes CDR1 SEHNR and CDR2 FQNEAQ (reference sequence). V lost 5 bases and J lost 1, with 11 bases in between. The CDR3 consists of 14 residues.